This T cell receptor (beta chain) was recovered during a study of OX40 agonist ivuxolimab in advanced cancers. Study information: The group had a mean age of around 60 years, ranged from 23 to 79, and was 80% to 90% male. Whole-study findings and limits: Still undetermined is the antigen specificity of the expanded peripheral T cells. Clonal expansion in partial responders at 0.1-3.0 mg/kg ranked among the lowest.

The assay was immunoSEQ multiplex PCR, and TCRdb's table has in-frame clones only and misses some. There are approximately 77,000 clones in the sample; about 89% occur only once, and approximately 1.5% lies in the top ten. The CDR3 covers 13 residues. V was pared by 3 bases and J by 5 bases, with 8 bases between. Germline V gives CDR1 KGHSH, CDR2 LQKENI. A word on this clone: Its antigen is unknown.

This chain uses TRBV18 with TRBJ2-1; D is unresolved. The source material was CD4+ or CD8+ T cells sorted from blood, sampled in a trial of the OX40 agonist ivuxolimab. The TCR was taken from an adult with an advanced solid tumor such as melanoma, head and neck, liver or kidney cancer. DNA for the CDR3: TGTGCCAGCTCACCGAGCCTAAACAATGAGCAGTTCTTC. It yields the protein CASSPSLNNEQFF.